This TCR beta chain was recorded in a study of T cell repertoires in urothelial bladder cancer (dated by TCRdb to between 2018 and 2021). With respect to the entire study: Of the roughly 12 resected lesions, three were clinical stage cT0, three were cTa, three were cT1, and three were cT2 or greater. A total of approximately twelve resected bladder lesions, made up of urothelial carcinoma (UC+) and benign (UC-) specimens, were studied. Twelve patients who had bladder lesions and were undergoing transurethral resection were prospectively identified. The study compared TCR repertoire clonality in bladder tumors with that in benign bladder inflammation.

The CDR3 covers 15 residues, taking in both the cysteine and the phenylalanine. The entry retains the CDR3 DNA only, 45 bases that are in frame from base 1. The germline V gene (reference sequence) yields SEHNR for CDR1 and FQNEAQ for CDR2. After removal of 5 bases from V and 4 bases from J, the junction retains 7 bases not matched to a gene. The TCR beta chain CDR3 region was sequenced with the immunoSEQ assay. The paper's processing steps were these. For every specimen, the T-cell fraction, clonal dominance and maximum TCR clone frequency were calculated. TCRdb retrieved this table from immuneACCESS and kept in-frame rearrangements only. Not all clones are present; in checked studies, unresolved V genes account for under half, and no reason is known for the remainder. V, J and clone size reflect that table, while D and trimming were determined from the DNA. The sample yields about 910 clones; approximately 78% were counted once. The ten largest clones add up to over 20% of the sample.

Of note for this clone: The antigen it binds to is not known. Base qualities were left out, and no much larger clone turns up one base away.

Bladder lesion specimens were collected at transurethral resection and stored at -80C. DNA was isolated from the bladder specimens obtained at transurethral resection. Beyond this particular receptor, the publication reports: Median tumor infiltrating lymphocyte percentage was 2% in carcinoma specimens and 12% in benign specimens. In carcinoma specimens, up to roughly 15% of infiltrating lymphocytes were accounted for by a single T-cell clone, compared with roughly 2% in benign specimens. Fewer T cells were found in urothelial carcinoma specimens than in benign specimens, with medians of roughly 6,100 and 27,000, respectively.

This receptor was identified in a human donor with urothelial carcinoma. Input material: tumor-infiltrating cells from bladder cancer. The chain is assembled from TRBV7-9 and TRBJ2-1, with 8 bases aligning to TRBD1. Read as DNA, the sequence is TGTGCCAGCAGCCCCCGACAGGGGCAATACAATGAGCAGTTCTTC. Its product reads: CASSPRQGQYNEQFF.